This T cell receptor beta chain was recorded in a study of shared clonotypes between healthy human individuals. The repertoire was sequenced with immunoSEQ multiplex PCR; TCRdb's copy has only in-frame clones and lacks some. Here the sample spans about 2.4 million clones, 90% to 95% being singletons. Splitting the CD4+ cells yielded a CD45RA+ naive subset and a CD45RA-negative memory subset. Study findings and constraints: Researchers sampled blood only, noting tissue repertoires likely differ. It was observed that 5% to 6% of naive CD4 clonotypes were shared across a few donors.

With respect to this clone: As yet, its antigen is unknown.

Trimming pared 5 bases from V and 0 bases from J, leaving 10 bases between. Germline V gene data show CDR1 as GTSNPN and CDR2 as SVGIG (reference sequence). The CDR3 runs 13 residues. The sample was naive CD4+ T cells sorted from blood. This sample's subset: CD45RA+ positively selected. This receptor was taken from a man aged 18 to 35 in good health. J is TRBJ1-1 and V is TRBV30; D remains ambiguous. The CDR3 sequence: CAWEAQMNTEAFF. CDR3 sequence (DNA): TGTGCCTGGGAGGCCCAGATGAACACTGAAGCTTTCTTT. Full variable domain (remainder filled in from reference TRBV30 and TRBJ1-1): SQTIHQWPATLVQPVGSPLSLECTVEGTSNPNLYWYRQAAGRGLQLLFYSVGIGQISSEVPQNLSASRPQDRQFILSSKKLLLSDSGFYLCAWEAQMNTEAFFGQGTRLTVV.